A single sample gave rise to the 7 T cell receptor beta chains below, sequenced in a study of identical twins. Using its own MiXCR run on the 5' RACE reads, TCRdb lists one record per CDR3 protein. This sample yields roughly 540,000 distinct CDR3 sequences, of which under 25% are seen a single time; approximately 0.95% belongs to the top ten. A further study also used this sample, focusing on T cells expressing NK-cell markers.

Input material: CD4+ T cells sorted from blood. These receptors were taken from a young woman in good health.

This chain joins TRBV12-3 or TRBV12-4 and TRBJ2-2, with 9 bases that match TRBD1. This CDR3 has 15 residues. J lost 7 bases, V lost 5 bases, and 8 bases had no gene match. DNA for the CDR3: TGTGCCAGCAGTAGGCGACAGGGGGAAATCGGGGAGCTGTTTTTT. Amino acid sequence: CASSRRQGEIGELFF.

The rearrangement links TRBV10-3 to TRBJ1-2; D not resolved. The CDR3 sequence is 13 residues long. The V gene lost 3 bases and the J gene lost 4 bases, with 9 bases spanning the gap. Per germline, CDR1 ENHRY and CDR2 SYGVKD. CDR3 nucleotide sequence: TGTGCCATCAGTGATACCAGCCCCTATGGCTACACCTTC. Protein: CAISDTSPYGYTF.

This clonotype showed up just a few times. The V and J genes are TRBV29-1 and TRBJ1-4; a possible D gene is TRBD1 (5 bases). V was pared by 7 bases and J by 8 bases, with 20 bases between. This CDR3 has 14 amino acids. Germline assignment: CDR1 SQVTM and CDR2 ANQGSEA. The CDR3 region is CSAHFPGLVEKLFF. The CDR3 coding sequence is TGCAGCGCCCACTTCCCGGGACTCGTAGAAAAACTGTTTTTT.

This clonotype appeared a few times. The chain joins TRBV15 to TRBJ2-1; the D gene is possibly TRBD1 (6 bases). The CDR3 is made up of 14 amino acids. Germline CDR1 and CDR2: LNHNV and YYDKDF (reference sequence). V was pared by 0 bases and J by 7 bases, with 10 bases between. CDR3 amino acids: CATSRDWTENEQFF. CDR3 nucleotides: TGTGCCACCAGCAGAGATTGGACAGAAAATGAGCAGTTCTTC.

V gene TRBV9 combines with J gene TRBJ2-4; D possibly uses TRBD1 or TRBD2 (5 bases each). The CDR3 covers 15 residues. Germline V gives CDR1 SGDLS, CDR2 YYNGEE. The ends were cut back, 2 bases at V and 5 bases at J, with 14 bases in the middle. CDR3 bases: TGTGCCAGCAGCGTCGGTGGGACCTCAGAAAACATTCAGTACTTC. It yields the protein CASSVGGTSENIQYF.

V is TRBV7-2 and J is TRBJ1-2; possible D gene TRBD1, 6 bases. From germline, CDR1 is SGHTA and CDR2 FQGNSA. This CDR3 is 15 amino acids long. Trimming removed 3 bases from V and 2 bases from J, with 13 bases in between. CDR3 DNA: TGTGCCAGCAGCTTTACAGGGACTGGGAACTATGGCTACACCTTC. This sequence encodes CASSFTGTGNYGYTF.

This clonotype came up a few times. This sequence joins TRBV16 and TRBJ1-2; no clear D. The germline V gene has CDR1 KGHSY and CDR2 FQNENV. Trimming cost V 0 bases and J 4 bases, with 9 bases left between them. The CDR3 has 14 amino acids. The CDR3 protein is CASSQSAVLYGYTF. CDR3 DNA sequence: TGTGCCAGCAGCCAATCCGCGGTCCTCTATGGCTACACCTTC.